These 12 T cell receptor beta chains share one sample of origin, sequenced in a study of blood T cell repertoires in COVID-19. Repertoires were generated with immunoSEQ multiplex PCR, while TCRdb's copy carries only in-frame clones and drops some. The sample records under 250,000 clones, approximately 83% being singletons. Input material: peripheral blood. These receptors were taken from a man aged 50 to 60 with active or convalescent COVID-19.

The chain carries TRBV28 and TRBJ1-5, with 7 bases that match TRBD1. The V gene end was trimmed by 1 base and the J gene end by 1 base; junction bases not matched to a gene: 4. Per germline, CDR1 MDHEN and CDR2 SYDVKM. The CDR3 is 16 amino acids. This CDR3 is CASSLFAGGSNQPQHF. CDR3 bases: TGTGCCAGCAGTTTATTCGCAGGGGGGAGCAATCAGCCCCAGCATTTT.

A single count supports this clone. The chain has TRBV19 and TRBJ1-1; the match to TRBD1 covers 8 bases. This CDR3 has 15 residues. After removal of 5 bases from V and 6 bases from J, the junction contained 11 bases not matched to a gene. CDR1 and CDR2 (germline): LNHDA, SQIVND (reference sequence). The CDR3 coding sequence is TGTGCCAGTAGTGGGACAGGCGGGCTTGGCGCTGAAGCTTTCTTT. As protein: CASSGTGGLGAEAFF. Looking up the rest from reference TRBV19 and TRBJ1-1 gives the full variable domain: DGGITQSPKYLFRKEGQNVTLSCEQNLNHDAMYWYRQDPGQGLRLIYYSQIVNDFQKGDIAEGYSVSREKKESFPLTVTSAQKNPTAFYLCASSGTGGLGAEAFFGQGTRLTVV.

The gene calls are TRBV18 and TRBJ2-1; 15 bases align to TRBD2. Per the germline V gene, CDR1 is KGHSH and CDR2 is LQKENI. The junction had 12 bases not matched to a gene; V was cut back by 3 bases and J by 9 bases. The CDR3 is 18 amino acids. The CDR3 DNA follows: TGTGCCAGCTCACCCCGAAGGACTAGCGGGGGGGTATCTGGTGAGCAGTTCTTC. This sequence encodes CASSPRRTSGGVSGEQFF.

This chain connects TRBV30 to TRBJ2-2; 11 bases are a match to TRBD2. This CDR3 spans 17 amino acids. The germline gives CDR1 GTSNPN, CDR2 SVGIG (reference sequence). J lost 0 bases, V lost 1 base, and 4 bases had no gene match. Here the CDR3 reads CAWSALLAGANTGELFF. The CDR3 DNA reads as TGTGCCTGGAGTGCCCTACTAGCGGGGGCGAACACCGGGGAGCTGTTTTTT.

The chain is built from TRBV7-2 and TRBJ1-2; the D gene is possibly TRBD1 (6 bases). This CDR3 comprises 13 residues. Looked up from germline, CDR1 is SGHTA and CDR2 is FQGNSA. The ends were cut back, 1 base at V and 14 bases at J, with 17 bases in the middle. This CDR3 reads CASSLDSILGTTF. The CDR3 DNA sequence: TGTGCCAGCAGCTTAGACTCCATTTTGGGGACAACCTTC. Combining the CDR3 with reference TRBV7-2 and TRBJ1-2 gives the whole variable domain GAGVSQSPSNKVTEKGKDVELRCDPISGHTALYWYRQSLGQGLEFLIYFQGNSAPDKSGLPSDRFSAERTGGSVSTLTIQRTQQEDSAVYLCASSLDSILGTTFGSGTRLTVV.

V gene TRBV10-3 combines with J gene TRBJ1-4, with a possible D match to TRBD1 (6 bases). The CDR3 has 13 residues. Germline-derived CDR1 and CDR2 are ENHRY and SYGVKD. V lost 5 bases to trimming and J lost 7 bases, with 11 bases between them. CDR3 in amino acids: CAISTGSGEKLFF. The CDR3 DNA is TGTGCCATCAGTACAGGGTCGGGTGAAAAACTGTTTTTT.

The J gene is TRBJ1-1, the V gene TRBV13; 8 positions match TRBD1. Trimming at V came to 3 bases and at J to 4 bases, leaving 1 base not matched to a gene. This CDR3 has 13 residues. Germline V gives CDR1 PRHDT, CDR2 FYEKMQ (reference sequence). CDR3 bases: TGTGCCAGCAGCTTGACAGGGGTCACTGAAGCTTTCTTT. Translation gives CASSLTGVTEAFF.

The V and J genes are TRBV7-8 and TRBJ1-5; possible D gene TRBD1, 5 bases. Germline V CDR1 and CDR2: SGHVS, FQNEAQ. The CDR3 sequence is 16 residues long. The germline V and J ends were trimmed by 1 base and 1 base, with 11 bases remaining between them. CDR3 coding DNA: TGTGCCAGCAGCTTAGGCAGGGCTGACAGCAATCAGCCCCAGCATTTT. Its protein product is CASSLGRADSNQPQHF.

The sample holds one count of this clone. The chain links TRBV5-8 to TRBJ2-1; D possibly corresponds to TRBD1 (5 bases). Germline CDR1 SGHTS, CDR2 YDEGEE. The CDR3 spans 12 residues. V was shortened by 1 base and J by 11 bases, with 10 bases between the two germline ends. The CDR3 region is CASSLRKGKQFF. Written as DNA, the CDR3 is TGTGCCAGCAGCTTGCGTAAGGGGAAGCAGTTCTTC.

This chain links TRBV7-2 with TRBJ1-6; no clear D. Trimming took 1 base from V and 9 from J, leaving 16 bases between them. The CDR3 totals 16 residues. Germline CDR1 is SGHTA and CDR2 is FQGNSA. The CDR3 DNA is TGTGCCAGCAGCTTAGGGTCCGGGATGGGTGCTTCACCCCTCCACTTT. Translated: CASSLGSGMGASPLHF. Drawing the rest from reference TRBV7-2 and TRBJ1-6, the complete variable domain is GAGVSQSPSNKVTEKGKDVELRCDPISGHTALYWYRQSLGQGLEFLIYFQGNSAPDKSGLPSDRFSAERTGGSVSTLTIQRTQQEDSAVYLCASSLGSGMGASPLHFGNGTRLTVT.

The V gene is TRBV7-2, the J gene TRBJ2-3, with TRBD2 identical over 13 bases. The CDR3 has 14 residues. Germline V gene lookup returns CDR1 SGHTA and CDR2 FQGNSA. V was pared by 5 bases and J by 15 bases, with 11 bases of the junction left unmatched. The CDR3 protein is CASSPPLTSGGLYF. Written as DNA, the CDR3 is TGTGCCAGCAGCCCGCCCCTGACTAGCGGGGGGCTTTATTTT.

V and J are TRBV7-2 and TRBJ1-2; 8 bases fit TRBD1. Germline assignment: CDR1 SGHTA and CDR2 FQGNSA. The J segment lost 8 bases and the V segment lost 7 bases, leaving 9 bases of the junction unmatched. The CDR3 spans 13 residues. DNA for the CDR3: TGTGCCAGCACCCGGGGGACAGGACGAGGCTACACCTTC. It encodes CASTRGTGRGYTF.